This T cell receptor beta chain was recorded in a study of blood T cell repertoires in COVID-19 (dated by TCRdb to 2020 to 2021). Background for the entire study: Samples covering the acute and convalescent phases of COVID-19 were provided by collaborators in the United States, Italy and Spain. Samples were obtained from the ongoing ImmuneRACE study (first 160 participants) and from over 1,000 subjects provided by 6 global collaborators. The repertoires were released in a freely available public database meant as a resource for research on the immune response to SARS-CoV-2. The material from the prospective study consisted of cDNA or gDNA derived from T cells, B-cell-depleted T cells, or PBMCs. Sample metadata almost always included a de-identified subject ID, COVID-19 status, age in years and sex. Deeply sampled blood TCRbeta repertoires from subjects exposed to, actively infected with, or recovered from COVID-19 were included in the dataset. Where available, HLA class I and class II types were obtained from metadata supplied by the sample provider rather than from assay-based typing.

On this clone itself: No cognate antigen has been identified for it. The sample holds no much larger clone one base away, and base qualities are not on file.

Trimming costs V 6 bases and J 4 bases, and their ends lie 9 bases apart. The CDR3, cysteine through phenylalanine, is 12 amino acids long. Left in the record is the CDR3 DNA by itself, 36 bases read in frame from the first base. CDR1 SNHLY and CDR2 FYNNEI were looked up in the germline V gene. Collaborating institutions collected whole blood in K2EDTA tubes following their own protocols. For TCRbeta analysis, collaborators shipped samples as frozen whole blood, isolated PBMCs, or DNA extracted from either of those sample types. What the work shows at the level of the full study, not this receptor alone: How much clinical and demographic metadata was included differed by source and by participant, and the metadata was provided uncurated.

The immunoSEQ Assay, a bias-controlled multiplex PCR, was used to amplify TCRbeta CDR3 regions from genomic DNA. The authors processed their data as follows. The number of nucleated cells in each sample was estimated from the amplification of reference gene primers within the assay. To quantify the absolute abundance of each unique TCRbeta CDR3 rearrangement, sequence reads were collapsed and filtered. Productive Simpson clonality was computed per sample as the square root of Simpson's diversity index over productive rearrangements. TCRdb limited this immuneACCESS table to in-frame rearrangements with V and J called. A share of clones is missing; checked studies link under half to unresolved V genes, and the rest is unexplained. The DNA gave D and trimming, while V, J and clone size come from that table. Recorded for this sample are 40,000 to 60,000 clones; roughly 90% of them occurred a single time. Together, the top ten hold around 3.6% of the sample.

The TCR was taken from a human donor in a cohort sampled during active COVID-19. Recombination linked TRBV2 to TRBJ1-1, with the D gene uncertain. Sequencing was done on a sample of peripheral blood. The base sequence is TGTGCCAGCAGGGGTAGGAGCACTGAAGCTTTCTTT. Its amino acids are CASRGRSTEAFF.